The 32 T cell receptor beta chains below all came from one sample that was sequenced in a study of blood T cell repertoires in COVID-19. Sequenced by immunoSEQ multiplex PCR; TCRdb stores in-frame clones only, minus some. The sample holds under 200,000 clones, around 82% seen once. The sequenced material came from PBMCs or T cells enriched from blood (not recorded which). All receptors come from a man aged 55 to 69 who had recovered from COVID-19.

The rearrangement uses TRBV13 and TRBJ2-7; D possibly corresponds to TRBD1 (6 bases). Trimming took 3 bases from V and 0 from J, leaving 9 bases between them. The germline gives CDR1 PRHDT, CDR2 FYEKMQ (reference sequence). The CDR3 covers 14 residues. In nucleotides, the CDR3 is TGTGCCAGCAGCTTTGGGGACAACTCCTACGAGCAGTACTTC. Encoded protein: CASSFGDNSYEQYF.

The chain recombines TRBV5-1 with TRBJ2-5; a weak D match, TRBD1 (6 bases). This CDR3 contains 15 residues. V lost 4 bases to trimming and J lost 1 base, with 14 bases between them. The germline V gene has CDR1 SGHRS and CDR2 YFSETQ. CDR3 DNA sequence: TGCGCCAGCAGCCTCCTACCGGACAGCCAAGAGACCCAGTACTTC. Translated, it gives CASSLLPDSQETQYF.

The chain carries TRBV5-5 and TRBJ1-1, with D unclear. Germline assignment: CDR1 SGHKS and CDR2 YYEKEE (reference sequence). Trimming cost V 0 bases and J 0 bases, with 6 bases left between them. CDR3 length: 14 residues. Here the CDR3 DNA reads TGTGCCAGCAGCTTGGACATGGTGAACACTGAAGCTTTCTTT. It specifies CASSLDMVNTEAFF.

The rearrangement uses TRBV7-2 and TRBJ2-2; 7 nucleotides match TRBD1. CDR1 is SGHTA, CDR2 FQGNSA, per germline. The CDR3 length is 15 residues. V trimming: 5 bases; J trimming: 4 bases; junction bases outside the gene matches: 7. Written as DNA, the CDR3 is TGTGCCAGCAGCCAGGTGGCAGGGGGCACCGGGGAGCTGTTTTTT. Residues: CASSQVAGGTGELFF.

The chain combines TRBV9 with TRBJ1-5, with D unclear. This CDR3 contains 16 residues. Germline CDR1 reads SGDLS; CDR2 reads YYNGEE. Trimming took 4 bases from V and 0 from J, leaving 14 bases between them. The CDR3 region is CASSKETENSNQPQHF. The CDR3 DNA reads as TGTGCCAGCAGCAAGGAGACGGAAAATAGCAATCAGCCCCAGCATTTT.

The chain is built from TRBV28 and TRBJ1-5, with 11 positions matching TRBD1. The CDR3 runs 18 residues. V dropped 5 bases and J dropped 3; count of bases not matched to a gene: 12. CDR1 and CDR2 from the germline V gene are MDHEN and SYDVKM. CDR3 nucleotides: TGTGCCAGCAGTCTCGGGACAGGGGGTTCGTCTTCCAATCAGCCCCAGCATTTT. It yields the protein CASSLGTGGSSSNQPQHF.

The V gene is TRBV19, the J gene TRBJ2-3; 7 bases are a match to TRBD1. The CDR3 spans 16 residues. The V segment lost 5 bases and the J segment 0 bases; nucleotides outside the gene matches: 8. Germline CDR1 reads LNHDA; CDR2 reads SQIVND (reference sequence). CDR3 sequence (DNA): TGTGCCAGTAGTCGACAGGGAACTCCTAGCACAGATACGCAGTATTTT. Translating it yields CASSRQGTPSTDTQYF. Looking up the rest from reference TRBV19 and TRBJ2-3 gives the full variable domain: DGGITQSPKYLFRKEGQNVTLSCEQNLNHDAMYWYRQDPGQGLRLIYYSQIVNDFQKGDIAEGYSVSREKKESFPLTVTSAQKNPTAFYLCASSRQGTPSTDTQYFGPGTRLTVL.

J is TRBJ2-3 and V is TRBV28; the D gene is possibly TRBD2 (6 bases). V was clipped by 1 base and J by 4 bases, with 18 bases between them. Germline CDR1 is MDHEN and CDR2 is SYDVKM. The CDR3 extends over 17 amino acids. The CDR3 sequence is CASSLLGGQGGADTQYF. CDR3 bases: TGTGCCAGCAGTTTATTAGGTGGGCAGGGAGGTGCAGATACGCAGTATTTT.

The rearrangement uses TRBV27 and TRBJ1-2; no clear D gene. Germline CDR1 reads MNHEY; CDR2 reads SMNVEV (reference sequence). V shed 2 bases and J shed 2 bases, with 15 bases lying between them. The CDR3 sequence is 16 residues long. CDR3 sequence (DNA): TGTGCCAGCAGTTTAGCCGCCCGAGCCCTAAACTATGGCTACACCTTC. Its translation: CASSLAARALNYGYTF.

As for this clone: The junction shows a germline mismatch at one end, possibly a read error. The chain has TRBV7-3 and TRBJ1-6; possibly TRBD1 for D (6 bases). CDR1 is SGHTA and CDR2 is FQGTGA in the germline V gene. The CDR3 is 19 amino acids. The DNA of the CDR3 is TGTGCCAGCACCTTAGGCGTGGGGACAAGACTGTCCCTCAGGTCACCCCTCCACTTT. Translated, it gives CASTLGVGTRLSLRSPLHF.

The chain couples TRBV9 to TRBJ1-1; unclear D gene. Germline CDR1 SGDLS, CDR2 YYNGEE. The CDR3 is made up of 13 amino acids. Trimming took 0 bases from V and 3 from J, leaving 6 bases between them. The CDR3 DNA is TGTGCCAGCAGCGTAGGGGAGCACACTGAAGCTTTCTTT. This translates into CASSVGEHTEAFF.

V gene TRBV5-4 combines with J gene TRBJ2-3, with 10 bases matching TRBD1. Trimming removed 3 bases from V and 4 bases from J; junction bases left unmatched: 11. The CDR3 is made up of 17 amino acids. Per the germline V gene, CDR1 is SGHNT and CDR2 is YYREEE (reference sequence). In DNA form, the CDR3 reads TGTGCCAGCAGCTCCCCTCCCCGACAGGGGGCTGCAGATACGCAGTATTTT. Protein: CASSSPPRQGAADTQYF.

The genes are TRBV30 and TRBJ1-5; D gene ambiguous. Germline V gene lookup returns CDR1 GTSNPN and CDR2 SVGIG (reference sequence). Trimming removed 3 bases at V and 0 bases at J, with 6 bases between. CDR3 length: 13 amino acids. In DNA, the CDR3 is TGTGCCTGGAGCACAGATAGCAATCAGCCCCAGCATTTT. This sequence encodes CAWSTDSNQPQHF.

The rearrangement joins TRBV6-2 or TRBV6-3 to TRBJ1-1, with D perhaps TRBD1 (6 bases). Trimming took 1 base from V and 5 from J, leaving 11 bases between them. CDR1 MNHEY and CDR2 SVGEGT come from the germline V gene. The CDR3 is 14 residues long. The DNA for the CDR3 is TGTGCCAGCAGTTACTTACAGGGACAAACTGAAGCTTTCTTT. Amino acids: CASSYLQGQTEAFF.

The chain has TRBV21-1 and TRBJ1-4; TRBD1 was called by the table and not checked on the DNA. TRBV21-1 is assigned pseudogene status. The CDR3 is 18 amino acids. The CDR3 reads CASSNGPGTGGTNEKLFF. The CDR3 nucleotides are TGTGCCAGCAGCAATGGTCCCGGGACAGGGGGAACTAATGAAAAACTGTTTTTT.

This clone came up a few times. This chain links TRBV5-4 with TRBJ1-6, with 8 bases aligning to TRBD1. The V gene end was trimmed by 3 bases and the J gene end by 10 bases; junction bases not matched to a gene: 6. Per germline, CDR1 SGHNT and CDR2 YYREEE (reference sequence). This CDR3 contains 14 residues. The CDR3 reads CASSSTGVESPLHF. The CDR3 coding sequence is TGTGCCAGCAGCTCGACAGGGGTGGAATCACCCCTCCACTTT.

The genes are TRBV7-2 and TRBJ2-5, with TRBD2 matching 8 bases. V gave up 6 bases and J gave up 5 bases; unmatched junction bases: 8. Germline CDR1 is SGHTA and CDR2 is FQGNSA. This CDR3 has 14 residues. The CDR3 loop is CASRLRGGDETQYF. The CDR3, as DNA: TGTGCCAGCAGACTCCGGGGGGGCGATGAGACCCAGTACTTC.

The V gene is TRBV19, the J gene TRBJ2-7; TRBD2 agrees at 13 bases. Trimming removed 6 bases from V and 0 bases from J; junction bases left unmatched: 14. Germline V CDR1 and CDR2: LNHDA, SQIVND (reference sequence). There are 19 residues in the CDR3. The CDR3 reads CASSPAAETSGRSSYEQYF. The CDR3 coding sequence is TGTGCCAGTAGCCCCGCCGCCGAGACTAGCGGGAGGAGCTCCTACGAGCAGTACTTC.

The genes are TRBV14 and TRBJ2-3, with D perhaps TRBD1 (6 bases). The V gene lost 5 bases and the J gene lost 0 bases, with 18 bases spanning the gap. Germline V gives CDR1 SGHDN, CDR2 FVKESK. The CDR3 spans 17 residues. The CDR3 loop reads CASSKNNGQPSTDTQYF. The CDR3 DNA is TGTGCCAGCAGCAAAAATAACGGACAGCCCAGCACAGATACGCAGTATTTT.

This clone was counted once. The CDR3, as DNA: TGTGCCAGCAGGGAAGGGGACAGTCCCATTTTCGAAGCTTTCTTT. Amino acid sequence: CASREGDSPIFEAFF. The chain has TRBV9 and TRBJ1-1; 7 nucleotides match TRBD1. V lost 5 bases, J lost 8 bases, and 15 bases stayed unmatched. Germline CDR1 and CDR2: SGDLS and YYNGEE. There are 15 residues in the CDR3.

The genes are TRBV2 and TRBJ2-1; D not certain. The germline V and J ends were trimmed by 1 base and 2 bases, with 9 bases remaining between them. The V gene's germline CDR1 is SNHLY and CDR2 FYNNEI. This CDR3 region has 15 residues. CDR3 DNA sequence: TGTGCCAGCAGTGAAGGATGGAGTACCTACAATGAGCAGTTCTTC. Its translation is CASSEGWSTYNEQFF.

The chain combines TRBV9 with TRBJ2-7; D uncertain. V gave up 6 bases and J gave up 2 bases, with 18 bases separating them. From germline, CDR1 is SGDLS and CDR2 YYNGEE. CDR3 size: 15 residues. Written as DNA, the CDR3 is TGTGCCAGCACCCAATCGGCGGCTCCCACCTACGAGCAGTACTTC. It is translated as CASTQSAAPTYEQYF.

The chain recombines TRBV3-1 (or the pseudogene TRBV3-2) with TRBJ2-3, with D possibly TRBD2 on 6 matching bases. The V end lost 2 bases, the J end lost 1 base, and 10 bases lay between the germline ends. This CDR3 is 15 amino acids long. CDR1 and CDR2 (germline): LGHDT, YNNKEL (reference sequence). In DNA, the CDR3 is TGTGCCAGCAGCCAATCGGCTAGCGGCACAGATACGCAGTATTTT. This encodes CASSQSASGTDTQYF.

This clone was detected a few times. The rearrangement joins TRBV12-3 or TRBV12-4 to TRBJ2-1; tentatively, D is TRBD2 (5 bases). The V gene lost 5 bases and the J gene lost 8 bases, with 13 bases spanning the gap. CDR3 length: 13 residues. The CDR3 DNA reads TGTGCCAGCAGTCCTTTTGACGGGGATGAGCAGTTCTTC. Its translation: CASSPFDGDEQFF.

The rearrangement joins TRBV4-1 to TRBJ2-5, with a possible D match to TRBD2 (6 bases). CDR3 length: 14 amino acids. Trimming removed 4 bases at V and 4 bases at J, with 13 bases between. The germline V gene has CDR1 MGHRA and CDR2 YSYEKL. The CDR3 here is CASSLRGMRETQYF. The DNA of the CDR3 is TGCGCCAGCAGCCTTCGGGGGATGAGAGAGACCCAGTACTTC.

The chain is built from TRBV5-4 and TRBJ1-1; D is uncertain. Trimming removed 0 bases from V and 0 bases from J, with 9 bases in between. The germline gives CDR1 SGHNT, CDR2 YYREEE (reference sequence). The CDR3 length is 15 residues. The chain's CDR3 is CASSLVTVMNTEAFF. CDR3 sequence (DNA): TGTGCCAGCAGCTTGGTAACTGTCATGAACACTGAAGCTTTCTTT.

The chain links TRBV19 to TRBJ1-2, with 8 bases lining up with TRBD1. Trimming took 5 bases from V and 5 from J; bases not matched to a gene: 7. Germline CDR1 and CDR2: LNHDA and SQIVND (reference sequence). The CDR3 sequence is 14 residues long. The DNA for the CDR3 is TGTGCCAGTAGTGGAAACAGGGGGTCATATGGCTACACCTTC. It specifies CASSGNRGSYGYTF.

This clone was seen a single time. The genes are TRBV7-2 and TRBJ1-2; D is unclear. V was trimmed by 1 base and J by 7 bases, leaving 13 bases between them. Germline lookup yields CDR1 SGHTA and CDR2 FQGNSA. CDR3 length: 14 residues. DNA of the CDR3: TGTGCCAGCAGCTTAGGTACAGTAGGATTTGGCTACACCTTC. Translating it yields CASSLGTVGFGYTF.

In its sample, this clone was seen a few times. The chain is built from TRBV3-1 (or the pseudogene TRBV3-2) and TRBJ1-6, with D possibly matching TRBD1 (5 bases). Trimming cost V 2 bases and J 7 bases, with 15 bases left between them. CDR3 length: 16 amino acids. Germline V gene data show CDR1 as LGHDT and CDR2 as YNNKEL (reference sequence). For the CDR3, the DNA is TGTGCCAGCAGCCAAAGGGGCAGGGCTTTCAATTCACCCCTCCACTTT. The encoded protein is CASSQRGRAFNSPLHF.

The chain is built from TRBV19 and TRBJ1-3, with TRBD1 as a possible D gene (5 bases). V lost 4 bases to trimming and J lost 0 bases, with 10 bases between them. Looked up from germline, CDR1 is LNHDA and CDR2 is SQIVND (reference sequence). The CDR3 has 15 residues. CDR3 sequence (DNA): TGTGCCAGTAGTACCACAGGTTCCTCTGGAAACACCATATATTTT. It is translated as CASSTTGSSGNTIYF.

CDR3 residues: CASSYQQGISYIQYF. CDR3 bases: TGTGCCAGCAGTTACCAACAGGGGATATCGTACATTCAGTACTTC. The chain joins TRBV6-2 or TRBV6-3 to TRBJ2-4; 7 bases are a match to TRBD1. J was trimmed by 8 bases and V by 2 bases; bases with no gene match: 9. This CDR3 comprises 15 residues. Germline V gene sequence: CDR1 MNHEY, CDR2 SVGEGT.

The chain recombines TRBV28 with TRBJ2-7; D call uncertain. CDR3 length: 14 residues. Looked up from germline, CDR1 is MDHEN and CDR2 is SYDVKM. Trimming removed 1 base at V and 3 bases at J, with 10 bases between. The CDR3 nucleotides are TGTGCCAGCAGTTTATCCCCCGGTAACTACGAGCAGTACTTC. It specifies CASSLSPGNYEQYF.